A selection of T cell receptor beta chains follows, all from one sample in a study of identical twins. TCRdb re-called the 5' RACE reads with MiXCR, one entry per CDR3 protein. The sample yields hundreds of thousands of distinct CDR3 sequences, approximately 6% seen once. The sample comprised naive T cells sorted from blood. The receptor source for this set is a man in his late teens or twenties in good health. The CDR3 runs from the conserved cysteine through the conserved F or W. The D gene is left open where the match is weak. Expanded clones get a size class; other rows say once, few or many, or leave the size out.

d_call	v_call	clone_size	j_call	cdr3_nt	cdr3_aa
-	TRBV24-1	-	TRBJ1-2	TGTGCCACCAGTGATTTGGGTGGCGATGGCTACACCTTC	CATSDLGGDGYTF
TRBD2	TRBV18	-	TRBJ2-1	TGTGCCAGCTCACCGTCCTCTAGCGGGAGGCACAATGAGCAGTTCTTC	CASSPSSSGRHNEQFF
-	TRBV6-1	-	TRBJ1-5	TGTGCCAGCATAGACTTATTTCGGGGCGGCAATCAGCCCCAGCATTTT	CASIDLFRGGNQPQHF
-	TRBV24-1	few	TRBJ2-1	TGTGCCACCAGTGTTGGGCACAATGAGCAGTTCTTC	CATSVGHNEQFF
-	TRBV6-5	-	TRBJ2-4	TGTGCCAGCAGTTACTCGATAAGAGACCCCACACAGTACTTC	CASSYSIRDPTQYF
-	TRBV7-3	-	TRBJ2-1	TGTGCCAGCAGCCCGCCCCACGGCATTGAGCAGTTCTTC	CASSPPHGIEQFF
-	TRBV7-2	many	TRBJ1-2	TGTGCCAGCACCAAGGTGGGGTTGGGGAACTATGGCTACACCTTC	CASTKVGLGNYGYTF
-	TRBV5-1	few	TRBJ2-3	TGCGCCAGCAGCCCGGCAACATTGTCAGTCAGCACAGATACGCAGTATTTT	CASSPATLSVSTDTQYF
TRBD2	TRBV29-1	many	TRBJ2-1	TGCAGCGTTGATCCAGCGGGAGGCCTATCCTACAATGAGCAGTTCTTC	CSVDPAGGLSYNEQFF
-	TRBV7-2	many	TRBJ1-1	TGTGCCAGCAGCTTAGCTGGGGCTACGGGCACTGAAGCTTTCTTT	CASSLAGATGTEAFF
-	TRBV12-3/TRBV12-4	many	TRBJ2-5	TGTGCCAGCAGGCGTAATCCGGGACACGAGACCCAGTACTTC	CASRRNPGHETQYF
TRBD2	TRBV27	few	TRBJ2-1	TGTGCCAGCACTATAGCGGGAGCTACCTACAATGAGCAGTTCTTC	CASTIAGATYNEQFF
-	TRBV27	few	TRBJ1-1	TGTGCCAGCAAATCAGGGTTCACTGAAGCTTTCTTT	CASKSGFTEAFF
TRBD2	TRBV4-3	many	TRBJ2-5	TGCGCCAGCAGCCAAGACTCCGGGAGGCTAGAGACCCAGTACTTC	CASSQDSGRLETQYF
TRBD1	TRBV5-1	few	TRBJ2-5	TGCGCCAGCAGCTTTGGCACAGGGGGAGAAGAGACCCAGTACTTC	CASSFGTGGEETQYF
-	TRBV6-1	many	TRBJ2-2	TGTGCCAGCAGACCTTACTGGCGGCCGAACACCGGGGAGCTGTTTTTT	CASRPYWRPNTGELFF
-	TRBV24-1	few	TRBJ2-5	TGTGCCACCAGTGAAGCAGGGGCAGGAGAGTCGGAGACCCAGTACTTC	CATSEAGAGESETQYF
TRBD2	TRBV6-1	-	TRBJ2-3	TGTGCCAGCTCCGGACTAGCGGGAGACGGTACGCAGTATTTT	CASSGLAGDGTQYF
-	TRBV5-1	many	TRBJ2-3	TGCGCCAGCAGCTTCCCCCGGGGGGATACGCAGTATTTT	CASSFPRGDTQYF
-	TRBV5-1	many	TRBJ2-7	TGCGCCAGCCGAGTCAGGGTCAGCTCCTACGAGCAGTACTTC	CASRVRVSSYEQYF
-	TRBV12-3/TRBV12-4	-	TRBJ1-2	TGTGCCAGCAGCCTCCGGGACACGGTAGCCTATGGCTACACCTTC	CASSLRDTVAYGYTF
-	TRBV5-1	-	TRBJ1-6	TGCGCCAGCAGCCCGGACAAGGCGAATTCACCCCTCCACTTT	CASSPDKANSPLHF
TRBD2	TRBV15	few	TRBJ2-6	TGTGCCACCAGCAGAGATGGGGGGGCTGGGGCCAACGTCCTGACTTTC	CATSRDGGAGANVLTF
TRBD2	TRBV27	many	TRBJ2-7	TGTGCCAGCAGTTTAGGTAGCGGGATAGCGTACGAGCAGTACTTC	CASSLGSGIAYEQYF
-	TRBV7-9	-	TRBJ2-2	TGTGCCAGCAGCCCCAGCGGGACAGTCACCGGGGAGCTGTTTTTT	CASSPSGTVTGELFF
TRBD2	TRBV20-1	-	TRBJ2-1	TGCAGTGCTGACTCGGGCGGACTGGGAGGGTACAATGAGCAGTTCTTC	CSADSGGLGGYNEQFF
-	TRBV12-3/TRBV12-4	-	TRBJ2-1	TGTGCCAGCAGTTTTTATCAGGAGTCGGTCGATAATGAGCAGTTCTTC	CASSFYQESVDNEQFF
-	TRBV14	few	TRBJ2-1	TGTGCCAGCAGCCTGCGGGGATTCGACAATGAGCAGTTCTTC	CASSLRGFDNEQFF
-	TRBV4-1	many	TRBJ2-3	TGCGCCAGCAGCCAAGCTGCTGGAGACCCCTCCTATACGCAGTATTTT	CASSQAAGDPSYTQYF
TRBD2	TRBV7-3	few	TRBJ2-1	TGTGCCAGCAGCTCCTCCGGGACTAGTTTACATGAGCAGTTCTTC	CASSSSGTSLHEQFF
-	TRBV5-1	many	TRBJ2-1	TGCGCCAGCAGCCGTGGACATAGGCTAGGGGACAATGAGCAGTTCTTC	CASSRGHRLGDNEQFF
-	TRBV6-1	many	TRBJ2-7	TGTGCCAGCAGCGTCCTAGGGACCTACGAGCAGTACTTC	CASSVLGTYEQYF
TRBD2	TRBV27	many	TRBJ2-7	TGTGCCAGCAGTTTCGGGACTAGTCCTTCCTACGAGCAGTACTTC	CASSFGTSPSYEQYF
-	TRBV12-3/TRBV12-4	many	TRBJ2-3	TGTGCCAGCAAAAATAGTGGCGCAGATACGCAGTATTTT	CASKNSGADTQYF
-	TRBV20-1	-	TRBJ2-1	TGCAGTGCTAGAGATCCCACAGGGAGAGGGAATGAGCAGTTCTTC	CSARDPTGRGNEQFF
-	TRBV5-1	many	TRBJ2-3	TGCGCCAGCAGCTTGGGTAGAGCCACTAGCACAGATACGCAGTATTTT	CASSLGRATSTDTQYF
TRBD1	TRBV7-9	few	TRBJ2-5	TGTGCCAGCAGCAGGCGGACAGGTCCCCAAGAGACCCAGTACTTC	CASSRRTGPQETQYF
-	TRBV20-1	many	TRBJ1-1	TGCAGTGCTAGTGAGCAGAACACTGAAGCTTTCTTT	CSASEQNTEAFF
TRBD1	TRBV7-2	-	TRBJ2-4	TGTGACAGCAGCTTTTTGGGACAGGGTGTTCAGTACTTC	CDSSFLGQGVQYF
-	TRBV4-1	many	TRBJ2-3	TGCGCCAGCAGCCCCCTCGGCGCCGCTAGCACAGATACGCAGTATTTT	CASSPLGAASTDTQYF
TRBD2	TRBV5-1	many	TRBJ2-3	TGCGCCAGCAGCGAAGTTGTGGGAGGGCTCACAGATACGCAGTATTTT	CASSEVVGGLTDTQYF
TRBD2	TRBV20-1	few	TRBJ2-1	TGCAGTGCTATCCAACTAGCGGGAGCAGGGAATGAGCAGTTCTTC	CSAIQLAGAGNEQFF
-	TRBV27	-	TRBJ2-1	TGTGCCACCGGGACCTCCTACAATGAGCAGTTCTTC	CATGTSYNEQFF
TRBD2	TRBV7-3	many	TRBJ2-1	TGTGCCAGCAGCCCATTAGCGGGAGGGGCCTACAATGAGCAGTTCTTC	CASSPLAGGAYNEQFF
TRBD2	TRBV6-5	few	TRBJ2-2	TGTGCCAGCAGTTTCCGGACTAGCGGGAATACATACACCGGGGAGCTGTTTTTT	CASSFRTSGNTYTGELFF
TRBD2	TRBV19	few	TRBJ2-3	TGTGCCAGTACGGGGGGGACGGCAGTGGATACGCAGTATTTT	CASTGGTAVDTQYF
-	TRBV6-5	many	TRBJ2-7	TGTGCCAGCAGTTACCTCGGGTTTTCCGAGCAGTACTTC	CASSYLGFSEQYF
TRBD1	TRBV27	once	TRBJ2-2	TGTGCCAGCAGAGAAGACAGGGTATCCACCGGGGAGCTGTTTTTT	CASREDRVSTGELFF
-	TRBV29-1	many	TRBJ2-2	TGCAGCGTTGGAAACGGGCCGACCGGGGAGCTGTTTTTT	CSVGNGPTGELFF
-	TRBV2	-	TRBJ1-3	TGTGCCAGCACTGGACTCCTAACCAATTCAGGGTCTGGTGGAAACACCATATATTTT	CASTGLLTNSGSGGNTIYF
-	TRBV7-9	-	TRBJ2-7	TGTGCCAGCAGCACCCCGGGCGGCTCCTACGAGCAGTACTTC	CASSTPGGSYEQYF
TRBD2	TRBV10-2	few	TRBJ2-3	TGCGCCAGCAGAGCGGGACTAGCGGGAGGGCCGGAAGATACGCAGTATTTT	CASRAGLAGGPEDTQYF
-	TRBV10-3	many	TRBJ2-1	TGTGCCATCAGTTTGGACGACTCCTACAATGAGCAGTTCTTC	CAISLDDSYNEQFF
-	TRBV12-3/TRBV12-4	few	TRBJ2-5	TGTGCCAGCAGGGGGGCGGGAGACGGGCAAGAGACCCAGTACTTC	CASRGAGDGQETQYF
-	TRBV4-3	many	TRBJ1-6	TGCGCCAGCAGCCAAGAGGGGACGACCTGGAATTCACCCCTCCACTTT	CASSQEGTTWNSPLHF
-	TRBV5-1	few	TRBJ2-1	TGCGCCAGCAGCGGACCTACTAGCCGCGCCTACAATGAGCAGTTCTTC	CASSGPTSRAYNEQFF
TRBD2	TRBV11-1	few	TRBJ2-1	TGTGCCAGCCTGACTAGCGGGAGTTACTGGGGTCAAAGCCATGAGCAGTTCTTC	CASLTSGSYWGQSHEQFF
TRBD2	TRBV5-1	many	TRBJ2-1	TGCGCCAGCAGCTCGGGACTACCAAACAATGAGCAGTTCTTC	CASSSGLPNNEQFF